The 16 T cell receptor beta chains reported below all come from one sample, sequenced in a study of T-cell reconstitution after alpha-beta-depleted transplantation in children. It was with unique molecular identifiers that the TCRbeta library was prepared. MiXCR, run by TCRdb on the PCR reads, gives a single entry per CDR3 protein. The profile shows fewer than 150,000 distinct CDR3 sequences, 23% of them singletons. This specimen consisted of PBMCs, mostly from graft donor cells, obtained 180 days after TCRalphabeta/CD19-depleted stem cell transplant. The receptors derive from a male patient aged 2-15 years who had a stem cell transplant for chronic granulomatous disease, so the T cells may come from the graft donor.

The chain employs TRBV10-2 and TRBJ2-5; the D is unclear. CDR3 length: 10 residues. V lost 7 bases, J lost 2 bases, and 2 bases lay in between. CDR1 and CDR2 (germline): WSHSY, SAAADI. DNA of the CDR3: TGCGCCAGCACACAAGAGACCCAGTACTTC. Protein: CASTQETQYF.

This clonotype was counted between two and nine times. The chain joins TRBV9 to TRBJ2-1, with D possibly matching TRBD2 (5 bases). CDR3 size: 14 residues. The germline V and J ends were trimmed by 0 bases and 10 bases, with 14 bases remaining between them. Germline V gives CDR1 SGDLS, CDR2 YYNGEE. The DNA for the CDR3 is TGTGCCAGCAGCGTAGTTACGGACTCCATGGAGCAGTTCTTC. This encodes CASSVVTDSMEQFF.

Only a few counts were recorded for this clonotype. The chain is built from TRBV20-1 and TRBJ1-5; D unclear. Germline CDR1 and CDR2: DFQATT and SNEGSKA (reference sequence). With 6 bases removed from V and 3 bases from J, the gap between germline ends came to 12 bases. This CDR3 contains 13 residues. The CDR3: CSARSGYNQPQHF. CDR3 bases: TGCAGTGCAAGAAGCGGGTACAATCAGCCCCAGCATTTT.

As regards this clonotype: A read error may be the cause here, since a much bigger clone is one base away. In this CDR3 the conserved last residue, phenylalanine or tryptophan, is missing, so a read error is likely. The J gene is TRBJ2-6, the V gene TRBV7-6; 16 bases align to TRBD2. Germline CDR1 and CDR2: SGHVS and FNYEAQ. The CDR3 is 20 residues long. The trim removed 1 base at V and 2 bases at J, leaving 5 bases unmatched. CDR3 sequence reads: CASSLGPGLAGGPGANVLTS. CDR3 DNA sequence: TGTGCCAGCAGCTTAGGCCCGGGACTAGCGGGAGGGCCTGGGGCCAACGTCCTGACTTCC.

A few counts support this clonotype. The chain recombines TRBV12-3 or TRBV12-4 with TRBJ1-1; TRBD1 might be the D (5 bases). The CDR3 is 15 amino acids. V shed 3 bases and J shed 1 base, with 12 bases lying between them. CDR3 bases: TGTGCCAGCAGTTTTCCCCCCACAGGGAACACTGAAGCTTTCTTT. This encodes CASSFPPTGNTEAFF.

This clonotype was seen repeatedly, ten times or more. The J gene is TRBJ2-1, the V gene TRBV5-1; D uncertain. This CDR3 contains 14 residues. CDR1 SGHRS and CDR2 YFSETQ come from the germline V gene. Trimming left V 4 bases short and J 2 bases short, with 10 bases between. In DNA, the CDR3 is TGCGCCAGCAGCGGAATAACCCCCTACAATGAGCAGTTCTTC. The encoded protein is CASSGITPYNEQFF.

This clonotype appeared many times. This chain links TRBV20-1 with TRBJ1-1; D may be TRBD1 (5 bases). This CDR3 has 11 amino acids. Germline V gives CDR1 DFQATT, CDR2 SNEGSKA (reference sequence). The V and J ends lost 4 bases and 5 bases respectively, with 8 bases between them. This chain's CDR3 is CSANRQTEAFF. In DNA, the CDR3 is TGCAGTGCTAATCGACAGACTGAAGCTTTCTTT.

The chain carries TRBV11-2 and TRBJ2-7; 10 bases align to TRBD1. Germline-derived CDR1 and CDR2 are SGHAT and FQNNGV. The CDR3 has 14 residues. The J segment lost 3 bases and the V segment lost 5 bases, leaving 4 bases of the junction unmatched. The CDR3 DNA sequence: TGTGCCAGCAGCGCCCGGGACAGGGGCTACGAGCAGTACTTC. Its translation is CASSARDRGYEQYF.

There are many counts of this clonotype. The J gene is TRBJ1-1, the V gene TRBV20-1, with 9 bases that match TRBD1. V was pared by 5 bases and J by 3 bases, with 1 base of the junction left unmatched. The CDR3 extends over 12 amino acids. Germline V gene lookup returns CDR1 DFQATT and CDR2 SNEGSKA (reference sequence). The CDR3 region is CSAWTGDTEAFF. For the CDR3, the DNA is TGCAGTGCTTGGACAGGGGACACTGAAGCTTTCTTT.

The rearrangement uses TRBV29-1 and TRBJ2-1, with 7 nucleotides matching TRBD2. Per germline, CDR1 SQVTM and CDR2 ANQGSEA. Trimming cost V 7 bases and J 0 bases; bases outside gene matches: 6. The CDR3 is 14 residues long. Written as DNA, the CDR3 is TGCAGCGCCCCGGGGGGTTACTCCTACAATGAGCAGTTCTTC. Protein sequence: CSAPGGYSYNEQFF.

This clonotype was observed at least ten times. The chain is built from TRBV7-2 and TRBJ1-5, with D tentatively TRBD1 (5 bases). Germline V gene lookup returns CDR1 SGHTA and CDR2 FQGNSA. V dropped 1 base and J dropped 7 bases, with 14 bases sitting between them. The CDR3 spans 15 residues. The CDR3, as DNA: TGTGCCAGCAGCTTAGTATCGGGGGTAGGACAGCCCCAGCATTTT. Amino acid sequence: CASSLVSGVGQPQHF.

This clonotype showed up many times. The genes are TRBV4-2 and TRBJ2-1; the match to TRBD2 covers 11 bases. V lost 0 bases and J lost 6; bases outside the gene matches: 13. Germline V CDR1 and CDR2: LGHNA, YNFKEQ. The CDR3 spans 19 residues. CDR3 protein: CASSQESGSGRARGNEQFF. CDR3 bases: TGTGCCAGCAGCCAAGAAAGTGGTAGCGGGAGGGCCCGGGGCAATGAGCAGTTCTTC.

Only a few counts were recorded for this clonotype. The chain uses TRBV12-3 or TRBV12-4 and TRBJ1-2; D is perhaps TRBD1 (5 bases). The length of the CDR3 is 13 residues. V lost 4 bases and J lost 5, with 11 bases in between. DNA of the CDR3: TGTGCCAGCAGTTCAGGGTTAGTGTATGGCTACACCTTC. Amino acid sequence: CASSSGLVYGYTF.

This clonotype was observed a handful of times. CDR3 protein: CASSSDNTSGPSPLHF. Written as DNA, the CDR3 is TGTGCCAGCAGTTCGGATAATACCTCGGGACCTTCACCCCTCCACTTT. The V gene is TRBV12-3 or TRBV12-4, the J gene TRBJ1-6; D might be TRBD1 (5 bases). Deletions cut 4 bases from V and 9 bases from J, with 19 bases between. This CDR3 has 16 residues.

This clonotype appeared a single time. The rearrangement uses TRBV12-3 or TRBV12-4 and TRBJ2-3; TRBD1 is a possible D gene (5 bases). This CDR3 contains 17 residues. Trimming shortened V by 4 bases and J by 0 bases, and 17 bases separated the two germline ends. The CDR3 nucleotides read TGTGCCAGCAGTTCGTCCCACAGGCACACTAGCACAGATACGCAGTATTTT. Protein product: CASSSSHRHTSTDTQYF.

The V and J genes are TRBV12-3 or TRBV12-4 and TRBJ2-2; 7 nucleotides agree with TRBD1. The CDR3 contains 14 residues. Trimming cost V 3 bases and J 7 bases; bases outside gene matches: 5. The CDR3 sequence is CASSFQGGIGELFF. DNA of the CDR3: TGTGCCAGCAGTTTTCAAGGGGGCATCGGGGAGCTGTTTTTT.